The 19 T cell receptor beta chains below come from one sample, sequenced in a study of T cells in Graves' hyperthyroidism and ophthalmopathy. TCR beta CDR3 region amplification was performed from RNA transcripts. The HTBI primer set drove a first-round RT-PCR of the TCR CDR3. TCRdb re-called the multiplex PCR reads through MiXCR, storing one row per CDR3 protein. The table shows approximately 600,000 distinct CDR3 sequences, with roughly 16% occurring only once. Sequencing was carried out using blood. The source of these receptors is a woman aged 30 to 39 with Graves' hyperthyroidism.

The chain combines TRBV5-1 with TRBJ2-7; 14 bases are shared with TRBD2. This CDR3 contains 16 residues. Germline values: CDR1 SGHRS, CDR2 YFSETQ. With V trimmed by 4 bases and J by 3 bases, 6 bases remained unmatched. Here the CDR3 reads CASSPGTSGRVYEQYF. CDR3 coding DNA: TGCGCCAGCAGCCCCGGGACTAGCGGGAGAGTCTACGAGCAGTACTTC. Looking up the rest from reference TRBV5-1 and TRBJ2-7 gives the full variable domain: KAGVTQTPRYLIKTRGQQVTLSCSPISGHRSVSWYQQTPGQGLQFLFEYFSETQRNKGNFPGRFSGRQFSNSRSEMNVSTLELGDSALYLCASSPGTSGRVYEQYFGPGTRLTVT.

At least ten counts were recorded for this clonotype. The rearrangement joins TRBV7-2 to TRBJ2-7; maybe TRBD2 (6 bases). Trimming took off 1 base at V and 2 bases at J, with 9 bases between the two ends. Germline lookup yields CDR1 SGHTA and CDR2 FQGNSA. This CDR3 has 14 residues. The CDR3 here is CASSLDRRAYEQYF. The CDR3 DNA is TGTGCCAGCAGCTTAGATCGGAGGGCCTACGAGCAGTACTTC.

This clonotype was recorded many times. The chain uses TRBV27 and TRBJ1-2; D perhaps matches TRBD1 (6 bases). The CDR3 spans 13 residues. Trimming pared 6 bases from V and 7 bases from J, leaving 15 bases between. The germline gives CDR1 MNHEY, CDR2 SMNVEV (reference sequence). CDR3 amino acids: CASSSGTQFGYTF. The CDR3, as DNA: TGTGCCAGCAGCTCCGGGACACAGTTTGGCTACACCTTC.

This clonotype has at least ten counts. The rearrangement links TRBV2 to TRBJ2-5, with 7 bases fitting TRBD1. Germline V gene data show CDR1 as SNHLY and CDR2 as FYNNEI. Trimming removed 7 bases from V and 2 bases from J; junction bases left unmatched: 4. The CDR3 totals 13 residues. CDR3 sequence (DNA): TGTGCCAGCATTCGGGACAGACAAGAGACCCAGTACTTC. The encoded protein is CASIRDRQETQYF.

This clonotype was seen a few times. This sequence joins TRBV11-3 and TRBJ2-7, with a possible D match to TRBD2 (7 bases). The V gene lost 3 bases and the J gene lost 6 bases, with 15 bases spanning the gap. The CDR3 sequence is 14 residues long. Germline lookup yields CDR1 SGHNT and CDR2 YENEEA. The CDR3 loop is CASSLGGRLREQYF. The CDR3 DNA reads TGTGCCAGCAGCTTGGGGGGGCGATTGCGCGAGCAGTACTTC.

V usage is TRBV11-1 and J usage is TRBJ2-7; 7 bases fit TRBD1. V gave up 2 bases and J gave up 2 bases; unmatched junction bases: 6. The CDR3 covers 15 residues. Germline CDR1 SGHAT, CDR2 FQDESV (reference sequence). CDR3 sequence: CASSLPGQVTYEQYF. The CDR3 DNA is TGTGCCAGCAGCTTACCCGGACAGGTCACCTACGAGCAGTACTTC.

This clonotype was seen more than once but under ten times. The V and J genes are TRBV14 and TRBJ1-4; a possible D gene is TRBD1 (6 bases). This CDR3 is 14 amino acids long. V was cut by 5 bases and J by 4 bases, with 11 bases left in between. Germline assignment: CDR1 SGHDN and CDR2 FVKESK. The chain's CDR3 is CASSTTGNNEKLFF. Here the CDR3 DNA reads TGTGCCAGCAGCACGACAGGAAATAATGAAAAACTGTTTTTT.

The chain is built from TRBV20-1 and TRBJ1-1, with D perhaps TRBD1 (6 bases). There are 16 residues in the CDR3. Germline V gives CDR1 DFQATT, CDR2 SNEGSKA (reference sequence). V was cut by 6 bases and J by 1 base, with 21 bases left in between. CDR3 sequence reads: CSAFRAQGIGNTEAFF. The CDR3 coding sequence is TGCAGTGCCTTCCGAGCACAGGGAATTGGGAACACTGAAGCTTTCTTT.

This clonotype was seen at least ten times. The chain joins TRBV5-5 to TRBJ2-5; 7 nucleotides match TRBD1. Germline CDR1 and CDR2: SGHKS and YYEKEE (reference sequence). The trim removed 4 bases at V and 1 base at J, leaving 4 bases unmatched. The CDR3 contains 14 residues. As DNA, the CDR3 is TGTGCCAGCAGCCCCCGGGACAGCCAAGAGACCCAGTACTTC. It yields the protein CASSPRDSQETQYF.

The chain is built from TRBV6-2 or TRBV6-3 and TRBJ2-1, with D perhaps being TRBD1 or TRBD2 (5 bases each). Deletions cut 2 bases from V and 3 bases from J, with 14 bases between. The CDR3 spans 16 residues. The germline V gene encodes CDR1 MNHEY and CDR2 SVGEGT. CDR3 amino acids: CASSYGFWGNYNEQFF. CDR3 in DNA: TGTGCCAGCAGTTACGGGTTTTGGGGGAACTACAATGAGCAGTTCTTC.

The rearrangement joins TRBV11-2 to TRBJ2-1; D is uncertain. CDR1 is SGHAT and CDR2 is FQNNGV in the germline V gene. The CDR3 contains 11 residues. Trimming left V 4 bases short and J 7 bases short, with 5 bases between. DNA for the CDR3: TGTGCCAGCAGCTATCTAAATGAGCAGTTCTTC. Amino acids: CASSYLNEQFF.

The chain joins TRBV7-9 to TRBJ2-1; D possibly corresponds to TRBD2 (5 bases). The CDR3 totals 16 residues. V was cut by 4 bases and J by 8 bases, with 21 bases left in between. Per germline, CDR1 SEHNR and CDR2 FQNEAQ (reference sequence). The chain's CDR3 is CASSSGVAPMSDEQFF. CDR3 DNA: TGTGCCAGCAGCTCCGGGGTAGCGCCGATGAGTGATGAGCAGTTCTTC.

The count of this clonotype is one. CDR3 nucleotides: TGCAGTGCTCCGGGACTGTTCACAGATACGCAGTATTTT. Translating gives CSAPGLFTDTQYF. The rearrangement joins TRBV20-1 to TRBJ2-3, with TRBD2 as a possible D gene (6 bases). The CDR3 is made up of 13 amino acids. V dropped 5 bases and J dropped 2 bases, with 11 bases sitting between them. Germline V CDR1 and CDR2: DFQATT, SNEGSKA (reference sequence).

This chain links TRBV28 with TRBJ1-3; 7 bases are a match to TRBD1. The ends lost 7 bases at V and 5 bases at J; junction bases unmatched: 2. There are 12 residues in the CDR3. Germline lookup yields CDR1 MDHEN and CDR2 SYDVKM. The CDR3 nucleotides are TGTGCCAGCAAGAGGGGGCGAAACACCATATATTTT. Translating it yields CASKRGRNTIYF.

Sample share makes this clonotype medium-sized (0.01 to 0.1%). The CDR3: CSAKGLADYEQYF. The DNA for the CDR3 is TGCAGTGCTAAGGGACTAGCTGACTACGAGCAGTACTTC. The V gene is TRBV20-1, the J gene TRBJ2-7; 9 bases match TRBD2. Germline loops: CDR1 DFQATT, CDR2 SNEGSKA (reference sequence). The V segment lost 4 bases and the J segment 3 bases; nucleotides outside the gene matches: 4. This CDR3 is built from 13 residues.

This clonotype was detected ten times or more. J is TRBJ2-3 and V is TRBV28; D possibly corresponds to TRBD1 (5 bases). V was pared by 3 bases and J by 1 base, with 14 bases between. This CDR3 has 16 residues. Germline lookup yields CDR1 MDHEN and CDR2 SYDVKM. The CDR3 loop reads CASSFLQGERTDTQYF. CDR3 DNA: TGTGCCAGCAGTTTTTTGCAGGGCGAACGCACAGATACGCAGTATTTT.

This clonotype was recorded many times. This rearrangement joins TRBV11-2 to TRBJ2-7, with D perhaps matching TRBD1 or TRBD2 (5 bases each). Germline CDR1 reads SGHAT; CDR2 reads FQNNGV. The CDR3 loop spans 13 amino acids. V lost 8 bases and J 4 bases, leaving 15 bases between the germline ends. Written as DNA, the CDR3 is TGTGCCAGCTCTAAGGGGAGCTTTTACGAGCAGTACTTC. This sequence encodes CASSKGSFYEQYF.

There are many counts of this clonotype. The chain is built from TRBV12-3 or TRBV12-4 and TRBJ2-5, with TRBD1 identical over 7 bases. V trimming: 5 bases; J trimming: 6 bases; junction bases outside the gene matches: 6. There are 13 residues in the CDR3. The CDR3 protein is CASSPTGVKTQYF. In nucleotides, the CDR3 is TGTGCCAGCAGTCCCACAGGGGTAAAGACCCAGTACTTC.

A remark on this clonotype: Because the CDR3's place on the DNA is in doubt, the DNA is left out and the CDR3 is given as listed by TCRdb. V is TRBV7-2 and J is TRBJ2-1; the D call TRBD2 from the table was never checked on the DNA. The CDR3 sequence runs 17 residues, both termini included. Germline V gives CDR1 SGHTA, CDR2 FQGNSA. The CDR3 is CASSFYICSARENEQFF.